These T cell receptor beta chains were read from a single sample in a study of shared T cell receptors in the human thymus. Sequenced by immunoSEQ multiplex PCR; TCRdb stores in-frame clones only, minus some. The repertoire includes hundreds of thousands of clones, about 87% of them detected once, and roughly 0.0094% sits in the top ten. Another study also made use of these data, one on human thymus T cells.

The sample taken for sequencing was thymocytes. Receptors were obtained from a boy less than two years old with a congenital heart defect. Each CDR3 is given with its conserved first and last residue. Each record gives: V gene, D gene, J gene, clone size, CDR3 protein, CDR3 DNA. The D gene is left open where the match is weak. Only some rows state a clone size, as once, few, many or a class for expanded clones.

TRBV12-5	.	TRBJ2-7	.	CASGGGDYEQYF	TGTGCTAGTGGTGGAGGGGACTACGAGCAGTACTTC
TRBV5-6	.	TRBJ1-5	.	CASSKGWGRRQPQHF	TGTGCCAGCAGCAAAGGGTGGGGGAGGCGTCAGCCCCAGCATTTT
TRBV25-1	.	TRBJ1-2	.	CASLGAGAYGYTF	TGTGCCAGCCTCGGGGCAGGGGCTTATGGCTACACCTTC
TRBV7-9	TRBD2	TRBJ2-3	.	CASSPFPGLGFTDTQYF	TGTGCCAGCAGCCCGTTCCCGGGACTAGGTTTCACAGATACGCAGTATTTT
TRBV18	TRBD2	TRBJ2-1	.	CASSPSAGGALDEQFF	TGTGCCAGCTCACCGTCTGCCGGGGGGGCCTTGGATGAGCAGTTCTTC
TRBV7-8	.	TRBJ2-1	.	CASSLFFDNEQFF	TGTGCCAGCAGCCTTTTCTTTGACAATGAGCAGTTCTTC
TRBV14	TRBD1	TRBJ2-7	.	CASSQAGQGSYEQYF	TGTGCCAGCAGCCAGGCGGGACAGGGCTCCTACGAGCAGTACTTC
TRBV10-3	.	TRBJ1-2	.	CAISEFRGYTF	TGTGCCATCAGTGAGTTTCGTGGCTACACCTTC
TRBV5-6	TRBD1	TRBJ2-7	.	CASSLVSPGQGHYEQYF	TGTGCCAGCAGCTTGGTATCTCCTGGACAGGGGCACTACGAGCAGTACTTC
TRBV15	.	TRBJ1-4	once	CATSRQGFREKLFF	TGTGCCACCAGCAGGCAGGGTTTTAGAGAAAAACTGTTTTTT
TRBV5-8	.	TRBJ1-1	.	CASSKNPSEAFF	TGTGCCAGCAGTAAAAATCCGTCTGAAGCTTTCTTT
TRBV9	.	TRBJ1-2	.	CASRDVDRSNYGYTF	TGTGCCAGCAGAGATGTCGACAGATCTAACTATGGCTACACCTTC
TRBV5-6	.	TRBJ2-7	.	CASSFWLGVSEQYF	TGTGCCAGCAGCTTCTGGTTAGGAGTGAGCGAGCAGTACTTC
TRBV14	.	TRBJ1-3	few	CASSQAQGFYSGNTIYF	TGTGCCAGCAGCCAAGCGCAGGGTTTCTACTCTGGAAACACCATATATTTT
TRBV6-5	.	TRBJ2-5	.	CASSYSGLFQETQYF	TGTGCCAGCAGTTACTCGGGACTTTTCCAAGAGACCCAGTACTTC
TRBV10-2	.	TRBJ1-5	.	CARTRLQGSNQPQHF	TGCGCCAGGACACGTCTTCAGGGTAGCAATCAGCCCCAGCATTTT
TRBV6-1	.	TRBJ1-2	.	CASIQGGYGYTF	TGTGCCAGCATCCAAGGGGGATATGGCTACACCTTC
TRBV28	TRBD1	TRBJ2-2	.	CASSPNRRNRTGGLTGELFF	TGTGCCAGCAGTCCCAATCGGCGGAATAGGACAGGGGGCTTAACCGGGGAGCTGTTTTTT
TRBV28	TRBD1	TRBJ2-2	.	CASRQAGTGSRTGELFF	TGTGCCAGCAGACAAGCCGGGACAGGATCGAGGACCGGGGAGCTGTTTTTT
TRBV25-1	.	TRBJ2-1	.	CASSETRDEQFF	TGTGCCAGCAGTGAAACTAGAGATGAGCAGTTCTTC
TRBV19	TRBD1	TRBJ1-2	.	CASSIGDRGLYGYTF	TGTGCCAGTAGTATAGGGGACAGGGGGCTCTATGGCTACACCTTC
TRBV30	TRBD1	TRBJ1-5	.	CAWSENRGTSNQPQHF	TGTGCCTGGAGTGAAAACAGGGGTACGAGCAATCAGCCCCAGCATTTT
TRBV15	.	TRBJ2-7	.	CATSTDPYEQYF	TGTGCCACCAGCACAGATCCTTACGAGCAGTACTTC
TRBV6-4	TRBD2	TRBJ2-1	.	CASSELASSGVPYNEQFF	TGTGCCAGCAGTGAACTAGCGTCTAGCGGGGTGCCCTACAATGAGCAGTTCTTC
TRBV7-6	.	TRBJ1-3	.	CASSPGQFSGNTIYF	TGTGCCAGCAGCCCAGGACAGTTCTCTGGAAACACCATATATTTT
TRBV10-2	.	TRBJ1-1	few	CASAGTKNTEAFF	TGCGCCAGCGCCGGGACAAAGAACACTGAAGCTTTCTTT
TRBV27	TRBD2	TRBJ2-7	.	CASSRGWRGGCEQYF	TGTGCCAGCAGCCGTGGATGGCGGGGGGGCTGCGAGCAGTACTTC
TRBV2	TRBD2	TRBJ2-5	.	CASRAGGPETQYF	TGTGCCAGCAGGGCGGGAGGGCCCGAGACCCAGTACTTC
TRBV6-1	.	TRBJ1-2	.	CASSGSGGGYGYTF	TGTGCCAGCAGTGGTTCTGGGGGCGGCTATGGCTACACCTTC
TRBV7-2	.	TRBJ2-5	.	CASSFRASRGQETQYF	TGTGCCAGCAGCTTTCGGGCCTCTAGAGGGCAAGAGACCCAGTACTTC
TRBV28	.	TRBJ1-4	.	CASRNGTLSWVGEKLFF	TGTGCCAGCAGAAACGGGACACTGTCCTGGGTTGGGGAAAAACTGTTTTTT
TRBV30	.	TRBJ2-3	.	CAWSVVGRDTDTQYF	TGTGCCTGGAGTGTAGTCGGGCGGGACACAGATACGCAGTATTTT
TRBV25-1	TRBD2	TRBJ2-3	.	CATRTVAGAQDTQYF	TGTGCCACCCGGACCGTAGCGGGAGCACAAGATACGCAGTATTTT
TRBV2	TRBD2	TRBJ2-7	.	CASSVLLDRGLAGGPKNPYEQYF	TGTGCCAGCAGTGTCCTTTTAGACAGGGGACTAGCGGGAGGGCCAAAAAATCCCTACGAGCAGTACTTC
TRBV7-8	.	TRBJ1-2	.	CASSFADNGYGYTF	TGTGCCAGCAGCTTCGCGGACAACGGCTATGGCTACACCTTC
TRBV28	.	TRBJ1-4	.	CASREGFLNEKLFF	TGTGCCAGCAGAGAGGGATTCCTTAATGAAAAACTGTTTTTT
TRBV7-2	.	TRBJ2-3	.	CASSLGQPTDTQYF	TGTGCCAGCAGCTTAGGACAGCCGACGGATACGCAGTATTTT
TRBV7-9	TRBD1	TRBJ2-7	.	CASPTRDSVHF	TGTGCCAGCCCCACCCGGGACAGCGTGCACTTC
TRBV18	.	TRBJ1-2	few	CASYGPEFPYGYTF	TGTGCCAGCTATGGGCCAGAGTTTCCCTATGGCTACACCTTC
TRBV6-6	TRBD1	TRBJ2-3	.	CASRQLRDRGKDTQYF	TGTGCCAGCAGGCAACTACGGGACAGGGGTAAAGATACGCAGTATTTT
TRBV19	TRBD1	TRBJ2-1	.	CASSLQGAKYNEQFF	TGTGCCAGTAGTCTACAGGGGGCGAAGTACAATGAGCAGTTCTTC
TRBV15	.	TRBJ2-2	once	CATSLGNTGELFF	TGTGCCACCAGCCTAGGGAACACCGGGGAGCTGTTTTTT
TRBV5-4	.	TRBJ1-3	.	CASSLAGGLGGNTIYF	TGTGCCAGCAGCTTGGCCGGAGGTCTTGGGGGAAACACCATATATTTT
TRBV27	.	TRBJ2-2	.	CASSPRAGLYTGELFF	TGTGCCAGCAGTCCGCGGGCGGGGCTATACACCGGGGAGCTGTTTTTT
TRBV4-1	.	TRBJ2-7	once	CASSQSRGSSYEQYF	TGCGCCAGCAGCCAGTCCCGGGGGAGCTCCTACGAGCAGTACTTC
TRBV4-3	TRBD1	TRBJ2-1	few	CASSQPDRAAYNEQFF	TGCGCCAGCAGCCAACCGGACAGGGCGGCCTACAATGAGCAGTTCTTC
TRBV15	.	TRBJ2-3	once	CATTEGWEHTDTQYF	TGTGCCACCACCGAAGGGTGGGAGCACACAGATACGCAGTATTTT
TRBV7-9	.	TRBJ2-5	.	CASSLEEYQETQYF	TGTGCCAGCAGCTTAGAGGAGTATCAAGAGACCCAGTACTTC
TRBV28	.	TRBJ1-1	.	CASSPGRGGAAEAFF	TGTGCCAGCAGCCCCGGGAGGGGAGGTGCGGCTGAAGCTTTCTTT
TRBV5-1	TRBD2	TRBJ2-3	.	CASSHGGGGPKGTQYF	TGCGCCAGCAGCCATGGCGGGGGGGGCCCTAAAGGTACGCAGTATTTT
TRBV6-4	.	TRBJ1-3	.	CANRRGSSGNTIYF	TGTGCCAACCGCAGGGGATCGTCTGGAAACACCATATATTTT
TRBV6-5	TRBD1	TRBJ1-2	.	CASRADRGRGYTF	TGTGCCAGCAGAGCCGACAGGGGGCGAGGCTACACCTTC
TRBV5-1	.	TRBJ2-1	.	CASSHLNNEQFF	TGCGCCAGCAGCCACCTAAACAATGAGCAGTTCTTC
TRBV7-9	.	TRBJ2-2	.	CASSFLLELFF	TGTGCCAGCAGCTTCCTCCTGGAGCTGTTTTTT
TRBV28	TRBD1	TRBJ2-3	.	CASSPPGTANTQYF	TGTGCCAGCAGTCCCCCCGGGACAGCAAATACGCAGTATTTT
TRBV2	.	TRBJ2-7	.	CASRGTFYEQYF	TGTGCCAGCAGGGGGACATTCTACGAGCAGTACTTC
TRBV11-2	.	TRBJ2-7	.	CASTFGVLYEQYF	TGTGCCAGCACCTTCGGGGTTCTCTACGAGCAGTACTTC
TRBV27	TRBD1	TRBJ2-3	.	CASSPYNPGQGHSTDTQYF	TGTGCCAGCAGTCCGTATAACCCTGGACAGGGGCATAGCACAGATACGCAGTATTTT
TRBV28	TRBD2	TRBJ2-1	.	CASSFTSGRVRYNEQFF	TGTGCCAGCAGTTTCACTAGCGGGAGGGTGAGGTACAATGAGCAGTTCTTC
TRBV6-1	TRBD1	TRBJ1-5	.	CASNPGTGGQPQHF	TGTGCCAGCAATCCCGGGACAGGTGGGCAGCCCCAGCATTTT